This TCR beta chain was recorded in a study of glioma-infiltrating T cells. The iRepertoire nested amplicon-rescue multiplex PCR amplified TCR alpha and beta CDR3s from RNA. Each CDR3 protein gets one entry after TCRdb re-called the multiplex PCR reads with MiXCR. Among some 99,000 distinct CDR3 sequences listed, 20% to 30% were seen once. Points from the study as a whole: Only very few CDR3 sequences appeared in both tissue and blood.

Trimming pared 7 bases from V and 7 bases from J, leaving 17 bases between. CDR3 length equals 13 residues. Germline V gene lookup returns CDR1 SQVTM and CDR2 ANQGSEA. The sample holds many counts of this clonotype. What it binds is unknown. Sequencing input: glioma tissue, nonneoplastic brain tissue, or PBMCs (not recorded which). The sequence came from a human donor with low-grade glioma or glioblastoma, undergoing nonglioma brain surgery, or in good health (not recorded which). The chain carries TRBV29-1 and TRBJ2-1; TRBD1 might be the D (5 bases). CDR3 coding DNA: TGCAGCGGCAGGGAAGGCCTTAGAAATGAGCAGTTCTTC. Its translation is CSGREGLRNEQFF.